The subject of this entry is one TCR beta chain. The specificity of this receptor is unknown. No much larger clone exists at a distance of one base, and base qualities are not known. Library construction relied on the immunoSEQ multiplex PCR assay. For the multiplex PCR, a mixture combining 60 forward primers for TCR Vbeta segments and 13 reverse primers for TCR Jbeta segments was used. The CDR3 region of rearranged TCR beta genes was amplified from genomic DNA with a multiplex PCR assay. Amplified TCR beta libraries were sequenced as 87-base-pair reads on the Illumina HiSeq System. In the authors' own workflow: Across the 700 or so repertoires, a later analysis counted approximately 75 million unique TCR beta chains, 8.5 million to 12 million of which were shared by at least two donors. Raw reads were error-corrected and collapsed into unique sequences with a nearest-neighbor algorithm that merged closely related sequences to remove PCR and sequencing errors. V, D and J gene segments were assigned by aligning CDR3 sequences to IMGT reference sequences. For a sequence to be retained, a match of at least six nucleotides to both a V gene segment and a J gene segment was required. Rearrangements were classified as productive when the CDR3 lacked stop codons and remained in frame with V and J, and all other rearrangements were classified as non-productive. Following IMGT convention, CDR3 was defined as the stretch from the second conserved V-encoded cysteine to the conserved J-encoded phenylalanine. The earlier analysis of some 550 of the donors excluded any sequence lacking an unambiguous match to a single V gene segment. An earlier analysis of 550 to 650 of the donors classified V segments as functional when productive rearrangements were above 56.7% and as segregating when the standard deviation between donors was above 5%. A statistical classification framework was built for diagnosing cytomegalovirus status from the catalog of TCR beta chain sequences. A later analysis assigned V and J genes by comparing TCR nucleotide sequences with IMGT/GENE-DB human TR gene sequences. A later analysis assigned CDR3 sequences and most-parsimonious VDJ recombination scenarios with the TCRdist pipeline. In a later analysis, each TCR beta chain was defined by its CDR3 amino acid sequence together with its V-gene family, and reads without a unique V-gene family were excluded. In a later analysis, 500 to 650 highly shared, low-generation-probability nucleotide sequences were removed to address suspected cross-contamination and a sequencing artifact. In a later analysis, a clonal expansion index for each public chain was calculated from normalized within-repertoire ranks of inferred template counts. In a later analysis, generation probabilities were computed using a VDJ recombination model fitted to out-of-frame rearrangements, and the results were checked against IGoR. Hypergeometric tests were used in a later analysis to score TCR-TCR, TCR-HLA and TCR-CMV co-occurrence, with a repertoire-size bias correction applied to the TCR pairs. False discovery rates were estimated in a later analysis by permuting HLA or CMV assignments 20 times. In a later analysis, co-occurring TCRs were grouped using DBSCAN, and TCRdist sequence similarity was added for clustering within HLA-allele-positive subsets. For co-occurrence clustering, repertoires with fewer than 30,000 or more than 120,000 public chains were excluded, along with roughly 5 repertoires with anomalous nucleotide sharing. Sourced from immuneACCESS, this table was stored by TCRdb with only in-frame sequences that have V and J called. A share of the clones is absent; for the studies checked, an unresolved V gene accounts for under half, and the remainder has no known explanation. Clone size and V and J calls were adopted from that table, with D and trimming inferred from the DNA. For this sample the table gives around 250,000 clones, of which approximately 80% were detected only once. Less than 8.5% of the sample is held by the ten biggest clonotypes.

The sample is drawn from a study of cytomegalovirus exposure and HLA in healthy donors (dated by TCRdb to 2016 to 2017). Regarding the complete study: In an earlier analysis of under 600 of the donors, 250 to 300 Gb of sequence data and 117 million unique TCR beta sequences from 150 million to 200 million T cells were reported. Around 330 gigabases of sequencing data and 75 million to 85 million unique TCR sequences made up an early release that covered 500 to 700 HLA-typed donors. Of the roughly 390 genotyped donors, 65% to 90% fell in the genetic ancestry cluster associated with self-reported Caucasian donors. The study was designed to test whether signatures of past pathogen exposure could be identified by cataloging public T cell receptors. The study used immunosequencing to profile the T cell repertoires of approximately 640 subjects and linked those repertoires to cytomegalovirus serostatus. Besides the first cohort of approximately 670 subjects, a separate validation cohort made up of 120 different subjects was used. To predict cytomegalovirus infection status, the study brought together high-throughput TCR immunosequencing, statistical association of individual TCRs with disease status, and machine learning. In a later analysis, previously published TCR beta repertoires from hundreds of donors were re-analyzed and high-resolution HLA genotyping was added so that TCR occurrence patterns could be studied. In the later analysis, no new phenotypic data were used to find candidate immune exposures; instead, reliance was placed on TCR beta sequences and their occurrence across donors. An earlier analysis of approximately 580 of the donors used high-throughput TCR beta sequencing to judge whether each TCR beta V gene segment behaved as functional or pseudogenic. Donor age, sex, ethnicity and CMV serostatus were compiled together with the repertoire data. Genome-wide SNP genotypes for about 65% of the 666 donors were used in a later genetic analysis, which treated that subset as a discovery cohort. All discovery cohort repertoires had been generated on a single sequencing platform. HLA typing covered class I and class II loci at four-digit resolution. The number of donors typed differed by locus, with 629-630 for A, B, C, DRB1 and DQB1, 522 for DQA1, about 610 for DPA1, and some 450 for DPB1. Five DR-DQ haplotypes were treated as single units for association and clustering because of strong linkage in the cohort. On average, over 200,000 unique TCR beta nucleotide sequences were sequenced per donor among 398 genotyped donors of the cohort, with 15% to 20% of those sequences being non-productive. Beyond this particular receptor, the publication reports: Across donors, most TCR sequences were observed very rarely, whereas some public TCRs were present in many individuals. HLA typing was unavailable for some donors at each locus, so association tests used only the typed subset. A group of highly shared sequence variants was considered likely to be a technical artifact of the sequencing pipeline. Compared with the 666-donor mean, donors in an Asian-associated ancestry cluster had fewer N-insertions in productive TCRs, according to a later genetic analysis. A further reported finding was that TCR beta sequences accurately predicted the HLA-A and HLA-B alleles for most subjects in the first cohort. Strong co-occurrence of HLA alleles, especially DR and DQ, made assigning TCR associations to individual alleles difficult. Only TCR beta chains were sequenced in this cohort, and the absence of alpha or paired-chain data limited detectable features. A later analysis found that HLA-associated TCR beta chains were more clonally expanded and had lower generation probabilities than equally common non-associated chains. In a later analysis, most CMV-associated TCR beta chains were found to appear HLA-restricted, with HLA associations seemingly driven largely by CMV exposure. The earlier analysis of 587 of the donors excluded fewer than 20 rarely observed V segments, including chromosome 9 orphons, because counts were too low. The presence/absence analyses assumed that sequencing depth was roughly uniform across donors, and that assumption may not be true. A later analysis found that TCR association rates varied across HLA loci, with DRB1 alleles showing the most associated TCRs and HLA-C alleles the fewest. CMV serostatus was the only immune exposure information available for the cohort. The authors suggested that the approach could potentially be generalized to other disease states and immunological phenotypes. A later genetic analysis associated a missense DCLRE1C variant with V-gene and J-gene trimming of TCR beta chains, and an independent cohort replicated the association. The 87-base-pair reads could not distinguish some IMGT-functional V segments, including TRBV6-2 and TRBV6-3, so those segments were excluded. Cytomegalovirus status was reported to be diagnosed by the classifier with high specificity and sensitivity in both the original and validation cohorts. In a later analysis, some 17,000 TCR beta sequences were associated with specific HLA alleles at a false discovery rate of 0.05. A later analysis reported that several top co-occurrence clusters appeared linked to parvovirus B19, influenza, CMV and Epstein-Barr virus. In an earlier analysis of around 600 of the donors, most TCR beta V segments appeared in productive rearrangements about 90% or about 30% of the time, broadly matching IMGT annotations. Correlated functional status among segregating V segments might be attributable to linkage disequilibrium, but an unknown experimental factor could not be ruled out. The study listed approximately 150 TCR beta chains as associated with cytomegalovirus. A few of the identified cytomegalovirus-associated TCR beta chains were confirmed in vitro to be specific for cytomegalovirus antigens.

The cohort was made up of roughly 670 healthy bone marrow donors. At the time of sampling, all cohort members were nominally healthy, though unrecorded immune exposures were likely present. The donor tested CMV seropositive, placing the donor among the 289 seropositive members of the cohort. Each donor provided a peripheral blood sample, and peripheral blood mononuclear cells were used for TCR beta sequencing. Genomic DNA extraction from the blood cell samples was performed with the Qiagen DNeasy Blood Extraction Kit. The V end loses 1 base and the J end loses 6 bases, and a stretch of 7 bases separates them. Per the germline V gene, SQVTM is the CDR1 and ANQGSEA is the CDR2. Spanning cysteine to phenylalanine, the CDR3 consists of 12 amino acids. Of the read, only the CDR3 DNA is kept; its 36 bases are in frame from base 1.

Sequences were obtained from PBMCs. The chain was built from TRBV29-1 and TRBJ2-1; the D gene is perhaps TRBD2, on 6 matching bases. This sequence originates from a woman in her sixties in good health and CMV-seropositive. The DNA is TGCAGCGTTGAAGGTAGCGGCAATGAGCAGTTCTTC. Its protein is CSVEGSGNEQFF.